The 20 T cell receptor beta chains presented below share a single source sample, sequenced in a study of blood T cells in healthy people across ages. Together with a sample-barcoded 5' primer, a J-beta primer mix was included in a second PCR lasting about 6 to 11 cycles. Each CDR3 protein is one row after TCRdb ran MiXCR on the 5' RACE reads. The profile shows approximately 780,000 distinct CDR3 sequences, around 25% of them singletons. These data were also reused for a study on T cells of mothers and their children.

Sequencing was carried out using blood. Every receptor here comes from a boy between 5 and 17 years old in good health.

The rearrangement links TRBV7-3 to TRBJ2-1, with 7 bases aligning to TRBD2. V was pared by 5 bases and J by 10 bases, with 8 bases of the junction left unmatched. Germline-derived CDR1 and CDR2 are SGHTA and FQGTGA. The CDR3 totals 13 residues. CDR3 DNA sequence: TGTGCCAGCAGCCCCGGGGGAGGGACCGAGCAGTTCTTC. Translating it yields CASSPGGGTEQFF.

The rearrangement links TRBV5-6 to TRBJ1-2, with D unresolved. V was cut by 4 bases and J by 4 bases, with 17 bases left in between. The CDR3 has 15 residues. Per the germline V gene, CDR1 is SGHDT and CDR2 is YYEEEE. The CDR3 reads CASSLPGFLGYGYTF. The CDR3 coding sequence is TGTGCCAGCAGCCTTCCCGGCTTTCTTGGCTATGGCTACACCTTC.

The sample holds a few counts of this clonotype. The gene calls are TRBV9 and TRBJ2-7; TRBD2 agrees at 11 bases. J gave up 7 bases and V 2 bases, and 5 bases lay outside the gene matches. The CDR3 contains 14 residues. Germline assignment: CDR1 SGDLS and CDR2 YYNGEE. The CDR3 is CASSVNSGGAEQYF. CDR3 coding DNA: TGTGCCAGCAGCGTGAATAGCGGGGGGGCTGAGCAGTACTTC.

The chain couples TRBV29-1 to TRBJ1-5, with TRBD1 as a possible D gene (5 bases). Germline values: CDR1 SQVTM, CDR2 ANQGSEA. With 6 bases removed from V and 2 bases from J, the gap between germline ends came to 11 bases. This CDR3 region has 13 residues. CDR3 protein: CSVSDIGNQPQHF. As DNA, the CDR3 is TGCAGCGTGTCGGACATCGGCAATCAGCCCCAGCATTTT. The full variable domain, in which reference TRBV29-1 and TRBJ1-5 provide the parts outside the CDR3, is SAVISQKPSRDICQRGTSLTIQCQVDSQVTMMFWYRQQPGQSLTLIATANQGSEATYESGFVIDKFPISRPNLTFSTLTVSNMSPEDSSIYLCSVSDIGNQPQHFGDGTRLSIL.

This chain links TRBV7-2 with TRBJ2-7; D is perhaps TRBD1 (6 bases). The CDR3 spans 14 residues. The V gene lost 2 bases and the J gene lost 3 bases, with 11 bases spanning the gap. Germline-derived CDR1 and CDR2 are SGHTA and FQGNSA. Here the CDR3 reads CASSLSGQNYEQYF. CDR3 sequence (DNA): TGTGCCAGCAGCTTATCTGGACAGAACTACGAGCAGTACTTC.

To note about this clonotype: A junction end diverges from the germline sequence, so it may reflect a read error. The CDR3 is CASSLPTGKEKEQSF. For the CDR3, the DNA is TGCGCCAGCAGCTTACCCACCGGCAAGGAAAAAGAGCAGTCCTTC. The chain carries TRBV5-1 and TRBJ2-1; no clear D. Per germline, CDR1 SGHRS and CDR2 YFSETQ. This CDR3 spans 15 amino acids.

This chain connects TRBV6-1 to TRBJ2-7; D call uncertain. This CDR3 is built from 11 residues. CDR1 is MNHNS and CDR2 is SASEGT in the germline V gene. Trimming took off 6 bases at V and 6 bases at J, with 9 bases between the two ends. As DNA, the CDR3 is TGTGCCAGCAGCGAGTCTGCCGAGCAGTACTTC. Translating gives CASSESAEQYF.

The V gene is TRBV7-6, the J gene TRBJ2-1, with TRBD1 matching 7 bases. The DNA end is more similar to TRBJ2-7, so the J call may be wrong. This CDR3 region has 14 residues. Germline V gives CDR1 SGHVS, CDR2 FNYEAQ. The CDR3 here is CASSLLGQRNEQYF. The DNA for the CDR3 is TGTGCCAGCAGCTTATTGGGACAGAGAAACGAGCAGTACTTC.

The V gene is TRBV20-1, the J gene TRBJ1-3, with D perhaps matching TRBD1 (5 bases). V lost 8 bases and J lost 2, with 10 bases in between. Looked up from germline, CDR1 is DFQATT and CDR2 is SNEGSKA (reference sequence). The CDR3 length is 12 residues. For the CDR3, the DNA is TGCAGTAGTGAGGGGACTGGAAACACCATATATTTT. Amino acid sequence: CSSEGTGNTIYF.

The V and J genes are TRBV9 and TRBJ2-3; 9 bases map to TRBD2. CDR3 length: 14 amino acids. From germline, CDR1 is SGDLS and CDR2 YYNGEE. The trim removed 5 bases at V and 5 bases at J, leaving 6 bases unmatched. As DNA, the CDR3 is TGTGCCAGCAGGGCTAGCGGGGCAGGAGATACGCAGTATTTT. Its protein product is CASRASGAGDTQYF.

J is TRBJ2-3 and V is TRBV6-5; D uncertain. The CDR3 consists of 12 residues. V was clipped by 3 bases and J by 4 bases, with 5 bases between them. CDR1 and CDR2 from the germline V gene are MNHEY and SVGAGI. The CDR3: CASSYNADTQYF. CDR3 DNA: TGTGCCAGCAGTTATAACGCAGATACGCAGTATTTT.

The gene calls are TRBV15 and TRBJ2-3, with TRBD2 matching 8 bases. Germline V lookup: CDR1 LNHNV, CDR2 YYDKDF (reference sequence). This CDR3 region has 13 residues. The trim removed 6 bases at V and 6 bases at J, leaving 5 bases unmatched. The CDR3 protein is CATRAGAVDTQYF. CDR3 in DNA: TGTGCCACCAGAGCGGGGGCCGTGGATACGCAGTATTTT.

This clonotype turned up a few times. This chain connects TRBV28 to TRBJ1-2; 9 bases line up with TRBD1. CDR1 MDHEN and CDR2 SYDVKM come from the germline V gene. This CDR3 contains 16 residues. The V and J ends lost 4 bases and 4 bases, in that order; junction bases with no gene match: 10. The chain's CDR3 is CASSSGGTGLLYGYTF. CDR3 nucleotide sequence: TGTGCCAGCAGTTCAGGCGGGACAGGGTTGCTCTATGGCTACACCTTC.

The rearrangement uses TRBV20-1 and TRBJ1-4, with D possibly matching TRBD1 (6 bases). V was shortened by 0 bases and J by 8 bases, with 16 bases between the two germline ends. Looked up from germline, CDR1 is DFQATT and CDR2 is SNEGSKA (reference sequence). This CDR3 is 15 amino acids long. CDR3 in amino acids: CSARDYRGAGEKLFF. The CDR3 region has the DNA TGCAGTGCTAGAGATTATCGGGGGGCAGGGGAAAAACTGTTTTTT.

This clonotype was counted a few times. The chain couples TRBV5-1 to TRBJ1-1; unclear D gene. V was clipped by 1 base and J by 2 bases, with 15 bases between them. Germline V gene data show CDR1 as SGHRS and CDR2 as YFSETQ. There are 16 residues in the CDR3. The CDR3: CASSLNSISTNTEAFF. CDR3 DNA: TGCGCCAGCAGCTTGAATAGCATTTCTACCAACACTGAAGCTTTCTTT.

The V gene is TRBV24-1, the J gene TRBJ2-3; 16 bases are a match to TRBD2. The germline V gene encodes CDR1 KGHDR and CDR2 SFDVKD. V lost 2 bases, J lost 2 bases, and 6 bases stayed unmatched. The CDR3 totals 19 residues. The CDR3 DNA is TGTGCCACCAGTGATTCCGGGACTAGCGGGGGGGAAAACACAGATACGCAGTATTTT. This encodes CATSDSGTSGGENTDTQYF.

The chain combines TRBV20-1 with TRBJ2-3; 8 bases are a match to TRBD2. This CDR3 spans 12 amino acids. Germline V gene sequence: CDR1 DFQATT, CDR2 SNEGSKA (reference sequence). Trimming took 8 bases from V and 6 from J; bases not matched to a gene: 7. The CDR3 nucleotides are TGCAGTACTGGGACTAGTGGGGATACGCAGTATTTT. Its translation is CSTGTSGDTQYF.

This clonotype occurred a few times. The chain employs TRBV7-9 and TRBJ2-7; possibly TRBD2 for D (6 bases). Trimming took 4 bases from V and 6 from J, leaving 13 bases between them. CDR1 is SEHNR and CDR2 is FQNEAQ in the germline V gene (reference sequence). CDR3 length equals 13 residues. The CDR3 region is CASSSEWDSEQYF. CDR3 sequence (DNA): TGTGCCAGCAGCTCTGAGTGGGACTCCGAGCAGTACTTC.

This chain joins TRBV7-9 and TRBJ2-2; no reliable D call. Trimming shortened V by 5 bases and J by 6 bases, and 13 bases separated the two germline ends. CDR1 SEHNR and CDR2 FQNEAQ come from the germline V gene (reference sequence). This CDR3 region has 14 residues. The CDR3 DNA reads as TGTGCCAGCAGCCATCCGGTCACCGCCGGGGAGCTGTTTTTT. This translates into CASSHPVTAGELFF.

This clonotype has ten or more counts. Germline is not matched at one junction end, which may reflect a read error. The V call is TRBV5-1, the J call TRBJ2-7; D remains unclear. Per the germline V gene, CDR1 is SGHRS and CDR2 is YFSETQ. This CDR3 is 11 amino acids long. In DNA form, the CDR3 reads TGTGCCAGCAGTTCCACCTACGAGCAGTACTTC. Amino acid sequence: CASSSTYEQYF.